This T cell receptor beta chain was observed in a study of blood T cell repertoires in COVID-19. Study at large: Acute and convalescent COVID-19 specimens originated in the United States, Italy and Spain. T cells, B-cell-depleted T cells, or PBMCs provided the cDNA or gDNA that served as material.

The CDR3 length is 16 residues. Germline loops: CDR1 LGHDT, CDR2 YNNKEL (reference sequence). V lost 0 bases and J 3 bases, leaving 11 bases between the germline ends. Original processing notes: Nucleated cell number was recorded as an estimate derived from reference gene primer amplification. Repertoires were generated with immunoSEQ multiplex PCR, while TCRdb's copy carries only in-frame clones and drops some. V and J calls and clone size are copied from that table; D and trimming were computed from the DNA. The sample records approximately 300,000 clones, 85% being singletons. Input material: peripheral blood. This receptor was identified in a woman between 45 and 60 years old with active or convalescent COVID-19. The chain uses TRBV3-1 (or the pseudogene TRBV3-2) and TRBJ2-2, with TRBD2 as a possible D gene (5 bases). In nucleotides, the CDR3 is TGTGCCAGCAGCCAAGATCCCCCGGGATACACCGGGGAGCTGTTTTTT. Translated: CASSQDPPGYTGELFF.